The clone carrying this T cell receptor beta chain was counted a few times. As yet, its antigen is unknown. The entry originates in a study of beta chain features in type 1 diabetes. Germline-derived CDR1 and CDR2 are GTSNPN and SVGIG (reference sequence). The CDR3 runs to 12 residues. The V end was cut by 0 bases, the J end by 4 bases, with 3 bases between. The whole isolated RNA underwent reverse transcription, so sequencing captured expressed TCRB transcripts. Clones were read by immunoSEQ multiplex PCR, and TCRdb kept only the in-frame ones, dropping some. The table includes hundreds of thousands of clones, 11% to 15% detected once. Findings and caveats of the study: Comparison showed that naive, central memory and Treg TCRB repertoires appeared more similar among patients than among healthy donors. The study found moderately but significantly shorter TCRB CDR3s in all four CD4+ subsets of Type 1 diabetes patients. There were fewer insertions and more deletions at the VDJ junctions of type 1 diabetes patients.

Sequenced sample: naive CD4+ T cells from blood. The receptor comes from a man younger than 30 with type 1 diabetes. The chain couples TRBV30 to TRBJ2-2; D gene ambiguous. CDR3 region: CAWSVLTGELFF. As DNA, the CDR3 is TGTGCCTGGAGTGTCCTCACCGGGGAGCTGTTTTTT.